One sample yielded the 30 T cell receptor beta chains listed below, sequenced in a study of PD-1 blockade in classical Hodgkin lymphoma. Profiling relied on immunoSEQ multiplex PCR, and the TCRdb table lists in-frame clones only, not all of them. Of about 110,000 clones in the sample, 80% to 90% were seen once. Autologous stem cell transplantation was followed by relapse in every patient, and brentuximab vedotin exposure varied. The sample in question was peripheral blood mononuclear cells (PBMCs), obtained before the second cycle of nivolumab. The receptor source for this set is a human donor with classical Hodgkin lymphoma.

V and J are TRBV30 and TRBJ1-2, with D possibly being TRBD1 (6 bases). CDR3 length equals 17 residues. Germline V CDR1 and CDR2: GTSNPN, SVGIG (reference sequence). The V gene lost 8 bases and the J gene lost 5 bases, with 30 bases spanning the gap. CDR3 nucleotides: TGTGCCGGGCGGGGGGGACGGCGGACTGGGGGGCGGTATGGCTACACCTTC. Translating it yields CAGRGGRRTGGRYGYTF.

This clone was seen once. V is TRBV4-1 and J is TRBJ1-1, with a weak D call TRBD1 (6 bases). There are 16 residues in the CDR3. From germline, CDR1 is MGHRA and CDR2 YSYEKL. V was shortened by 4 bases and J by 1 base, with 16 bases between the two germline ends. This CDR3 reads CASSLGHPGGNTEAFF. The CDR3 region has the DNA TGCGCCAGCAGCCTGGGACACCCAGGCGGGAACACTGAAGCTTTCTTT.

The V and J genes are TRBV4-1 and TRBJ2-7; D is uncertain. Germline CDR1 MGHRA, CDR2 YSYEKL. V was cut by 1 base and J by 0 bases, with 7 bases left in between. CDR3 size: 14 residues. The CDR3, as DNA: TGCGCCAGCAGCCAAGGGTGGAACTCCTACGAGCAGTACTTC. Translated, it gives CASSQGWNSYEQYF.

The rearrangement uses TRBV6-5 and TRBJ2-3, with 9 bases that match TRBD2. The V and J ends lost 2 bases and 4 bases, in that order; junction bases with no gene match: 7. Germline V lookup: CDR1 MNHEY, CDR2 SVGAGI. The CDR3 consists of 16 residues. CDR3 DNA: TGTGCCAGCAGTTACGTTTCGCGGGGGGGGGCAGATACGCAGTATTTT. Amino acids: CASSYVSRGGADTQYF.

CDR3 coding DNA: TGTGCCAGCAGTGTGGCAGGAACCTATGGCTACACCTTC. Translating gives CASSVAGTYGYTF. This chain uses TRBV6-5 with TRBJ1-2; no firm D call. This CDR3 has 13 amino acids. The germline V gene encodes CDR1 MNHEY and CDR2 SVGAGI. V lost 5 bases, J lost 4 bases, and 11 bases lay in between.

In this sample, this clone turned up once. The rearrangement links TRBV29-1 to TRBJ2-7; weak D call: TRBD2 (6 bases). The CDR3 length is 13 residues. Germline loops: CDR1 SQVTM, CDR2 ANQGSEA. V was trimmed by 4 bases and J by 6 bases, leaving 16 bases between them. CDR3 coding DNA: TGCAGCGTTGTTGCGGGACGCCGCATCGAGCAGTACTTC. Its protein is CSVVAGRRIEQYF.

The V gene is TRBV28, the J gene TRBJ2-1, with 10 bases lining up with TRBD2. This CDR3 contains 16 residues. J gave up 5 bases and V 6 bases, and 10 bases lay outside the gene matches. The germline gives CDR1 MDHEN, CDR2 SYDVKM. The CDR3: CASRRITSGNNNEQFF. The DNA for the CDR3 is TGTGCCAGCAGGCGGATAACTAGCGGGAACAACAATGAGCAGTTCTTC.

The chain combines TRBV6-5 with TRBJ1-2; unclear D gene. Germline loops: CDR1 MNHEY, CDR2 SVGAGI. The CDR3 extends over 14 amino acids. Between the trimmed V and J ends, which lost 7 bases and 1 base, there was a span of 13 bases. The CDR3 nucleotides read TGTGCCAGCATCCCGCTCCGGGATAACTATGGCTACACCTTC. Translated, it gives CASIPLRDNYGYTF.

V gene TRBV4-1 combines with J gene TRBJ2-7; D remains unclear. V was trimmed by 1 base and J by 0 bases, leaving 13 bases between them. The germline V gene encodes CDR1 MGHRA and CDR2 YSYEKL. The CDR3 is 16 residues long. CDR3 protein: CASSQGPNPYSYEQYF. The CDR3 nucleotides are TGCGCCAGCAGCCAAGGCCCTAACCCTTACTCCTACGAGCAGTACTTC.

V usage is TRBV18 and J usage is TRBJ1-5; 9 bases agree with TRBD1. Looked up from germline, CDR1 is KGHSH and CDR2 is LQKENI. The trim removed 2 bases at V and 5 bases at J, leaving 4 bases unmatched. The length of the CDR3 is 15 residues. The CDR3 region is CASSPVGDRDQPQHF. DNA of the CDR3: TGTGCCAGCTCACCAGTAGGGGACAGGGATCAGCCCCAGCATTTT.

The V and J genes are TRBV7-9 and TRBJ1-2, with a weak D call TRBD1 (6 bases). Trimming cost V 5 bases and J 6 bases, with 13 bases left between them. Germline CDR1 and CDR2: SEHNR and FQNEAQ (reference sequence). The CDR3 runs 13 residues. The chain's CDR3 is CASSRTVRDGYTF. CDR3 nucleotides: TGTGCCAGCAGCCGGACAGTTCGGGATGGCTACACCTTC.

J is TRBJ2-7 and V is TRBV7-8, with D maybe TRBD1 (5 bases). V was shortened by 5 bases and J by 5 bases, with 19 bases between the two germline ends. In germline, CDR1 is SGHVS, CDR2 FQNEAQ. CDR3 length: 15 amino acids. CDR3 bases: TGTGCCAGCAGCCCAGGAGCAGGGAATATCCACGAGCAGTACTTC. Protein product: CASSPGAGNIHEQYF.

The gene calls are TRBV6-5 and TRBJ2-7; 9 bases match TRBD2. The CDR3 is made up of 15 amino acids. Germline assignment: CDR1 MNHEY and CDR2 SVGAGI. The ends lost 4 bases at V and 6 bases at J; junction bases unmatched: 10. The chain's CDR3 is CASSLQGPAGGEQYF. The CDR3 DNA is TGTGCCAGCAGTTTACAGGGCCCAGCGGGAGGCGAGCAGTACTTC.

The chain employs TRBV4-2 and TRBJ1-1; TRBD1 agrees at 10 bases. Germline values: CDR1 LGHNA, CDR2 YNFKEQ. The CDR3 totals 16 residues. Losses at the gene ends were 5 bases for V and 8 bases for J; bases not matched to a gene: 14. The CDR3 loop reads CASSLTGTGVIVEAFF. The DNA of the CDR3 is TGTGCCAGCAGCTTAACTGGGACAGGGGTCATCGTCGAAGCTTTCTTT.

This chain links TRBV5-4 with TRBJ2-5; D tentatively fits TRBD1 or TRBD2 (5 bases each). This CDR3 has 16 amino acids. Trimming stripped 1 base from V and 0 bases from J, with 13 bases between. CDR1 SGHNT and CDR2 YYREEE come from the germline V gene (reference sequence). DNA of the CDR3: TGTGCCAGCAGCTTGTTGGGGACGTGGTACCAAGAGACCCAGTACTTC. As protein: CASSLLGTWYQETQYF. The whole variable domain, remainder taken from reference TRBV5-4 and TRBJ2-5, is ETGVTQSPTHLIKTRGQQVTLRCSSQSGHNTVSWYQQALGQGPQFIFQYYREEENGRGNFPPRFSGLQFPNYSSELNVNALELDDSALYLCASSLLGTWYQETQYFGPGTRLLVL.

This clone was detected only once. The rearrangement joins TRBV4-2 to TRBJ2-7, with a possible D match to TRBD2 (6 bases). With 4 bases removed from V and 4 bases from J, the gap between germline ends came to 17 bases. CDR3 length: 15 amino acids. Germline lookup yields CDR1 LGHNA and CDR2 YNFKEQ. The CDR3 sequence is CASSLRWGESYEQYF. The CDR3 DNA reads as TGTGCCAGCAGCCTTAGGTGGGGGGAGTCTTACGAGCAGTACTTC.

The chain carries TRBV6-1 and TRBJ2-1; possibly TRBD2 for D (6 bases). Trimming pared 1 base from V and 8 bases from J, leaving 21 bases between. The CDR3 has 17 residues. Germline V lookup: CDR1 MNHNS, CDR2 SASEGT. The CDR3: CASSEGGGVINGDEQFF. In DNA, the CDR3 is TGTGCCAGCAGTGAAGGCGGAGGGGTTATTAATGGGGATGAGCAGTTCTTC.

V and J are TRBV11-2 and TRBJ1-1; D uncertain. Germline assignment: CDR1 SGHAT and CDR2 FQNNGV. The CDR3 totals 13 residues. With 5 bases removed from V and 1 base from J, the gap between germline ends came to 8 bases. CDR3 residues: CASSNRANTEAFF. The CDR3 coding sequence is TGTGCCAGCAGCAACCGAGCGAACACTGAAGCTTTCTTT.

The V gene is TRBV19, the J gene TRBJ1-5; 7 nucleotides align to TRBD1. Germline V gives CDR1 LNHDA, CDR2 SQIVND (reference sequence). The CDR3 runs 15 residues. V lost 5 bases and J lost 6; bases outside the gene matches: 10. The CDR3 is CASSAQTGQTQPQHF. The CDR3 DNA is TGTGCCAGTAGTGCCCAGACAGGGCAAACTCAGCCCCAGCATTTT.

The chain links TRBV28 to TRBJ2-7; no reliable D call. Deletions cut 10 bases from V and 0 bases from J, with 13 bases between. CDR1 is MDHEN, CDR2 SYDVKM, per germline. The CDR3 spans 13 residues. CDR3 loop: CATNVRHSYEQYF. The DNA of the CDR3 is TGTGCCACCAACGTCCGCCACTCCTACGAGCAGTACTTC.

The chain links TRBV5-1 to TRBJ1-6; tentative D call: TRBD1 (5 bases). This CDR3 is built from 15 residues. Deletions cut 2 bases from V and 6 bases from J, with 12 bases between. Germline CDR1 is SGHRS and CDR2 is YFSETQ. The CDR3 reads CASSFQGDGNSPLHF. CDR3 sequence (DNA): TGCGCCAGCAGCTTCCAGGGTGACGGTAATTCACCCCTCCACTTT.

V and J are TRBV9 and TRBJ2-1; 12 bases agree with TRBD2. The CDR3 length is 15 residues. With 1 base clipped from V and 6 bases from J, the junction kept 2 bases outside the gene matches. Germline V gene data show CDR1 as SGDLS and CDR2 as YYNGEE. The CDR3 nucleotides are TGTGCCAGCAGCGTACTAGCGGGAGGGGTCAATGAGCAGTTCTTC. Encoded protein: CASSVLAGGVNEQFF.

The CDR3 DNA reads TGTGCCAGCTCACTTGGGATAGAGAGGAACACTGAAGCTTTCTTT. Translating it yields CASSLGIERNTEAFF. The rearrangement uses TRBV18 and TRBJ1-1; D ambiguous. In germline, CDR1 is KGHSH, CDR2 LQKENI. Trimming removed 4 bases from V and 1 base from J, with 13 bases in between. The length of the CDR3 is 15 residues.

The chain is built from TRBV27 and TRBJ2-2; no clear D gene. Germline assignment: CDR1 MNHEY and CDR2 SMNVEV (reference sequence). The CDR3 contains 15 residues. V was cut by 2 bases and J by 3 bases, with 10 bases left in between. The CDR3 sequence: CASSLRNSDTGELFF. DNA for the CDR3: TGTGCCAGCAGTTTAAGGAATTCGGACACCGGGGAGCTGTTTTTT.

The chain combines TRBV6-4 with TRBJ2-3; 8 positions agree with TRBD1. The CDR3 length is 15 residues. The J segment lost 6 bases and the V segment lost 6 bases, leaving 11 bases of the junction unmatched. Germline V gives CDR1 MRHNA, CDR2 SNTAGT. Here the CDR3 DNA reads TGTGCCAGCAGCCGAGACAGGGGTGGAGCCGATACGCAGTATTTT. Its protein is CASSRDRGGADTQYF.

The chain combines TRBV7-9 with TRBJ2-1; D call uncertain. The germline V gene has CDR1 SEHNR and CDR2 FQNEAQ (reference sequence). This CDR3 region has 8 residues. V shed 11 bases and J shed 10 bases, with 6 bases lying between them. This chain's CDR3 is CAGIEQFF. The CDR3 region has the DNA TGTGCCGGCATAGAGCAGTTCTTC. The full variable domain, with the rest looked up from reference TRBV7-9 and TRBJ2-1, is DTGVSQNPRHKITKRGQNVTFRCDPISEHNRLYWYRQTLGQGPEFLTYFQNEAQLEKSRLLSDRFSAERPKGSFSTLEIQRTEQGDSAMYLCAGIEQFFGPGTRLTVL.

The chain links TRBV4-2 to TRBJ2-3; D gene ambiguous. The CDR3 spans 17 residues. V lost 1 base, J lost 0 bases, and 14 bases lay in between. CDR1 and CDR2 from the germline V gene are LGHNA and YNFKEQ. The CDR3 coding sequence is TGTGCCAGCAGCCAAGTCGGGTACGGCGGAAGCACAGATACGCAGTATTTT. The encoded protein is CASSQVGYGGSTDTQYF.

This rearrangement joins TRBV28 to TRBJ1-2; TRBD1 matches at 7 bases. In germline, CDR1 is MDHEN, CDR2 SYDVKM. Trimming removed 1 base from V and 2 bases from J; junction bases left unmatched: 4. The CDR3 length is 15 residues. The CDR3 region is CASSLSATGNYGYTF. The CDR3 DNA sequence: TGTGCCAGCAGTTTATCCGCGACAGGGAACTATGGCTACACCTTC.

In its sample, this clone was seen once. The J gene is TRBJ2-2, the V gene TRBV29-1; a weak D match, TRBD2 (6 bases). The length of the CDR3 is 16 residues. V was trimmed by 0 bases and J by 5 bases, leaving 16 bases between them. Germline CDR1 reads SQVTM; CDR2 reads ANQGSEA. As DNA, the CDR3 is TGCAGCGTTGAAGATCCGGCGACTAGTGGGACCGGGGAGCTGTTTTTT. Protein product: CSVEDPATSGTGELFF.

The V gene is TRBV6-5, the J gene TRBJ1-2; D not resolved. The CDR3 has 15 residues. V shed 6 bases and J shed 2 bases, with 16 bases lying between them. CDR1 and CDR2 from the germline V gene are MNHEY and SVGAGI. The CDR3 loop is CASSAAGLHNYGYTF. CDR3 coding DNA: TGTGCCAGCAGCGCGGCAGGCCTCCACAACTATGGCTACACCTTC.